This TCR beta chain originates from a study of blood T cell repertoires in COVID-19. Study-level background: Acute and convalescent COVID-19 specimens originated in the United States, Italy and Spain. PBMCs, B-cell-depleted T cells, or T cells were the source of the cDNA or gDNA that made up the material.

Authors' data handling: Amplification of reference gene primers provided the estimated nucleated cell counts. Here immunoSEQ multiplex PCR was the method, and the copy in TCRdb shows in-frame clones only, minus some. V and J calls and clone size are given by that table; D and trimming were obtained from the DNA. The profile covers 150,000 to 200,000 clones, with approximately 83% appearing a single time and about 10% taken by the ten largest. Trimming left V 4 bases short and J 6 bases short, with 18 bases between. The germline V gene encodes CDR1 SGHVS and CDR2 FNYEAQ. The CDR3 consists of 16 residues.

The V gene is TRBV7-6, the J gene TRBJ2-2; a possible D gene is TRBD1 (6 bases). This receptor was obtained from a woman aged 80 or older with active or convalescent COVID-19. What was sequenced was peripheral blood. CDR3 in DNA: TGTGCCAGCAGCTCCGGGTTACAGGGTGCGGCCGGGGAGCTGTTTTTT. It specifies CASSSGLQGAAGELFF.